This T cell receptor (beta chain) was captured in a study of response to subunit inactivated influenza vaccine. General observations from the study: After each seasonal influenza vaccination, few new T cells are recruited, the authors suggested.

TCRdb re-called the RT-PCR reads with MiXCR, one entry per CDR3 protein. The table lists hundreds of thousands of distinct CDR3 sequences, 15% to 19% of them singletons. The germline V gene encodes CDR1 LGHDT and CDR2 YNNKEL (reference sequence). Trimming removed 6 bases from V and 6 bases from J; junction bases left unmatched: 19. The CDR3 contains 18 residues. The table lists this clonotype with a few counts. Its antigen is currently unknown. V and J are TRBV3-1 and TRBJ2-1; 8 nucleotides line up with TRBD2. The receptor was isolated from a man aged 45 to 65 who received an inactivated influenza vaccine. Sequencing used PBMCs from blood, obtained 11 to 12 days after vaccination. The CDR3 reads CASSPTPLLAAGVNEQFF. CDR3 sequence (DNA): TGTGCCAGCAGTCCTACACCCCTACTAGCGGCCGGTGTCAATGAGCAGTTCTTC.